A selection of T cell receptor beta chains follows, all from one sample in a study of OX40 agonist ivuxolimab in advanced cancers. This table comes from immunoSEQ multiplex PCR, and its TCRdb copy is limited to in-frame clones, with some not included. The sample includes about 83,000 clones, 84% seen only once; the top ten take 1.5% to 2%. Here the sequenced sample was CD4+ or CD8+ T cells sorted from blood, taken in a trial of the OX40 agonist ivuxolimab. The receptor set was obtained from an adult with an advanced solid tumor such as melanoma, head and neck, liver or kidney cancer. Both conserved end residues are part of each CDR3. Fields, in order: V gene, D gene, J gene, clone size, CDR3 protein, CDR3 DNA. The D gene is left open where the match is weak. Part of the rows lack a size; the others show once, few, many or a class for expanded clones.

>TRBV27|.|TRBJ2-5|once
CASRQAGATTLQQETQYF
TGTGCCAGCAGGCAAGCAGGGGCCACGACTCTGCAGCAAGAGACCCAGTACTTC
>TRBV2|TRBD2|TRBJ2-1|.
CASSSLAGGGNEQFF
TGTGCCAGCAGTTCTCTAGCGGGGGGTGGGAATGAGCAGTTCTTC
>TRBV6-1|.|TRBJ1-1|once
CASSPTWTDNTEAFF
TGTGCCAGCAGCCCCACCTGGACAGATAACACTGAAGCTTTCTTT
>TRBV11-3|TRBD2|TRBJ2-3|.
CASSFGSGGAADTQYF
TGTGCCAGCAGCTTTGGGAGCGGGGGGGCCGCAGATACGCAGTATTTT
>TRBV6-1|.|TRBJ1-1|.
CASRGVGNTEAFF
TGTGCCAGCAGAGGGGTGGGTAACACTGAAGCTTTCTTT
>TRBV5-1|TRBD1|TRBJ1-6|.
CASSTGTGDSPLHF
TGCGCCAGCAGCACCGGGACAGGGGATTCACCCCTCCACTTT
>TRBV28|.|TRBJ1-2|.
CASSLEGDGYTF
TGTGCCAGCAGTTTAGAAGGGGATGGCTACACCTTC
>TRBV28|TRBD1|TRBJ2-1|.
CASRTGPYNEQFF
TGTGCCAGTCGGACAGGGCCCTACAATGAGCAGTTCTTC
>TRBV7-2|.|TRBJ1-5|few
CASSYRANQPQHF
TGTGCCAGCAGCTACCGGGCCAATCAGCCCCAGCATTTT
>TRBV4-1|.|TRBJ1-5|.
CASSQLGVGNQPQHF
TGCGCCAGCAGCCAACTGGGGGTAGGCAATCAGCCCCAGCATTTT
>TRBV4-3|.|TRBJ1-6|.
CASSQARATNSPLHF
TGCGCCAGCAGCCAGGCCCGGGCCACAAATTCACCCCTCCACTTT
>TRBV5-4|.|TRBJ2-3|.
CASSRGTADTQYF
TGTGCCAGCAGCCGTGGTACCGCAGATACGCAGTATTTT
>TRBV10-3|.|TRBJ2-5|.
CAISDGLKETQYF
TGTGCCATCAGTGACGGGCTAAAAGAGACCCAGTACTTC
>TRBV4-3|TRBD1|TRBJ2-7|.
CASSRRPGQGYEQYF
TGCGCCAGCAGCAGACGTCCGGGACAGGGCTACGAGCAGTACTTC
>TRBV28|.|TRBJ1-1|.
CATSLSIGEAFF
TGTGCCACCTCTTTAAGCATAGGGGAAGCTTTCTTT
>TRBV7-9|.|TRBJ2-7|.
CASSLGPYDEQYF
TGTGCCAGCAGCTTAGGCCCATACGACGAGCAGTACTTC
>TRBV5-1|TRBD1|TRBJ2-7|.
CASSLAGTVSYEQYF
TGCGCCAGCAGCTTGGCCGGGACAGTATCCTACGAGCAGTACTTC
>TRBV10-1|.|TRBJ2-2|.
CASRETVNTGELFF
TGCGCCAGCAGAGAGACAGTTAACACCGGGGAGCTGTTTTTT
>TRBV12-5|.|TRBJ2-2|.
CASGLVVSGGRTGELFF
TGTGCTAGTGGTTTGGTCGTATCGGGGGGCCGCACCGGGGAGCTGTTTTTT
>TRBV29-1|.|TRBJ1-2|few
CSVEEGIGYGYTF
TGCAGCGTTGAAGAGGGGATCGGCTATGGCTACACCTTC
>TRBV6-5|.|TRBJ2-7|.
CASSYQGGRYEQYF
TGTGCCAGCAGTTACCAAGGGGGTCGGTACGAGCAGTACTTC
>TRBV2|TRBD2|TRBJ2-2|few
CASSRDYPGENTGELFF
TGTGCCAGCAGTAGGGACTACCCGGGGGAAAACACCGGGGAGCTGTTTTTT
>TRBV7-9|.|TRBJ2-1|.
CASSLVGGSTSSYNEQFF
TGTGCCAGCAGCTTAGTCGGAGGATCCACGAGCTCCTACAATGAGCAGTTCTTC
>TRBV4-3|.|TRBJ2-2|.
CASSHSGGPRTGELFF
TGCGCCAGCAGCCATTCCGGGGGGCCTCGAACCGGGGAGCTGTTTTTT
>TRBV10-1|TRBD1|TRBJ2-7|.
CASSNTGTANEQYF
TGCGCCAGCAGTAACACCGGGACAGCAAACGAGCAGTACTTC
>TRBV4-1|.|TRBJ1-2|.
CASSHFDSVGDGYTF
TGCGCCAGCAGCCACTTTGACAGTGTAGGAGATGGCTACACCTTC
>TRBV2|.|TRBJ2-5|.
CASSRNLQETQYF
TGTGCCAGCAGTAGGAACCTACAAGAGACCCAGTACTTC
>TRBV10-2|TRBD2|TRBJ2-5|.
CASSVLAGGGTQYF
TGCGCCAGCAGTGTACTAGCGGGGGGAGGGACCCAGTACTTC
>TRBV9|.|TRBJ1-3|.
CASSVGGSGGNTIYF
TGTGCCAGCAGCGTAGGGGGAAGCGGTGGAAACACCATATATTTT
>TRBV25-1|TRBD1|TRBJ2-1|.
CASRGDREWGEQFF
TGTGCCAGCAGAGGCGACAGGGAGTGGGGGGAGCAGTTCTTC
>TRBV29-1|.|TRBJ2-7|.
CSGMTDLYEQYF
TGCAGCGGCATGACAGACCTGTACGAGCAGTACTTC
>TRBV6-5|.|TRBJ2-7|.
CASSYSGREGYEQYF
TGTGCCAGCAGTTACTCGGGCAGGGAAGGATACGAGCAGTACTTC
>TRBV7-9|.|TRBJ1-6|once
CASSLENWGLLPSPLHF
TGTGCCAGCAGCTTAGAAAATTGGGGTCTCCTCCCTTCACCCCTCCACTTT
>TRBV28|.|TRBJ1-2|.
CASSGGGGAGYGYTF
TGTGCCAGCAGTGGGGGGGGAGGTGCTGGGTATGGCTACACCTTC
>TRBV7-2|.|TRBJ1-1|.
CASSPRGLPVMNTEAFF
TGTGCCAGCAGCCCGCGAGGGTTGCCCGTCATGAACACTGAAGCTTTCTTT
>TRBV11-3|.|TRBJ2-2|.
CASSPRTTPLAGELFF
TGTGCCAGCAGCCCAAGGACTACCCCTCTCGCCGGGGAGCTGTTTTTT
>TRBV5-8|TRBD1|TRBJ2-4|.
CASSSGQKNIQYF
TGTGCCAGCAGCTCGGGACAGAAAAACATTCAGTACTTC
>TRBV7-3|.|TRBJ2-7|.
CASSANSYEQYF
TGTGCCAGCAGCGCCAACTCCTACGAGCAGTACTTC
>TRBV13|TRBD1|TRBJ1-1|.
CASSAWGQGSLAFF
TGTGCCAGCAGCGCCTGGGGACAGGGAAGTTTGGCTTTCTTT
>TRBV29-1|.|TRBJ1-4|.
CSVGGIGTNEKLFF
TGCAGCGTTGGAGGGATTGGAACTAATGAAAAACTGTTTTTT
>TRBV5-4|.|TRBJ2-5|.
CASGNQETQYF
TGTGCCAGCGGGAATCAAGAGACCCAGTACTTC
>TRBV5-5|TRBD1|TRBJ1-4|.
CASSPDREGNEKLFF
TGTGCCAGCAGCCCCGACAGGGAGGGGAATGAAAAACTGTTTTTT
>TRBV15|TRBD1|TRBJ2-7|.
CATSRGTGGAYEQYF
TGTGCCACCAGCAGAGGGACAGGGGGCGCCTACGAGCAGTACTTC
>TRBV19|.|TRBJ2-2|.
CASSINYNTGELFF
TGTGCCAGTAGTATTAACTATAACACCGGGGAGCTGTTTTTT
>TRBV6-5|TRBD1|TRBJ1-2|.
CASSLNRDRGYGYTF
TGTGCCAGCAGTCTCAACCGGGACAGGGGCTATGGCTACACCTTC
>TRBV5-4|TRBD2|TRBJ2-5|.
CASSTGLAGIQETQYF
TGTGCCAGCAGCACCGGACTAGCGGGAATACAAGAGACCCAGTACTTC
>TRBV4-1|TRBD1|TRBJ2-7|.
CASSQEEETGGNEQYF
TGCGCCAGCAGCCAAGAAGAAGAGACAGGGGGCAACGAGCAGTACTTC
>TRBV6-6|.|TRBJ1-6|.
CASSYEVLHSPLHF
TGTGCCAGCAGTTACGAGGTCCTCCATTCACCCCTCCACTTT
>TRBV2|.|TRBJ1-2|.
CASSPHREGYGYTF
TGTGCCAGCAGCCCCCACAGGGAAGGCTATGGCTACACCTTC
>TRBV5-1|.|TRBJ2-3|.
CASGRLLRADTQYF
TGCGCCAGCGGCAGACTCCTTAGGGCAGATACGCAGTATTTT
>TRBV10-3|.|TRBJ1-6|.
CAIRTDYNSPLHF
TGTGCCATCAGGACGGACTATAATTCACCCCTCCACTTT
>TRBV4-3|.|TRBJ2-3|.
CASSQSKADTQYF
TGCGCCAGCAGCCAATCTAAGGCAGATACGCAGTATTTT